This T cell receptor (beta chain) appears in the sequencing data of a study of CD8 T cells in Susac syndrome. V shed 2 bases and J 2 bases; nucleotides not matched to a gene: 3. The CDR3 extends over 17 amino acids. With random hexamers, about 0.5 to 1 ug RNA was reverse transcribed. By means of immunoSEQ multiplex PCR, TCR beta CDR3 spanning 54 Vbeta and 13 Jbeta underwent amplification. MiXCR, applied by TCRdb to the immunoSEQ multiplex PCR reads, yields one record per CDR3 protein. The sample shows around 130,000 distinct CDR3 sequences, about 93% of them seen only once. What was sequenced was CD4+ T cells from PBMCs. The V call is TRBV23-1, the J call TRBJ2-1; 13 bases map to TRBD2. TRBV23-1 is an open reading frame whose function is uncertain. This TCR was recovered from a human donor in good health. Here the CDR3 reads CASSQILAGGPYNEQFF. The DNA for the CDR3 is TGCGCCAGCAGTCAAATACTAGCGGGAGGGCCCTACAATGAGCAGTTCTTC.